A selection of T cell receptor beta chains follows, all from one sample in a study of follicular helper T cells after annual influenza vaccination. Profiling relied on immunoSEQ multiplex PCR, and the TCRdb table lists in-frame clones only, not all of them. The table has more than 6,500 clones, less than 85% seen once; the top ten hold less than 2%. The sample in question was CXCR5+ CD38- circulating T follicular helper cells from blood, obtained 7 days after influenza vaccination. The receptors originated from an adult who received the influenza vaccine. CDR3s include the opening cysteine and the closing phenylalanine or tryptophan. The D gene is left open where the match is weak. The size entry is marked missing in some rows and otherwise reads once, few, many or a size class.

few	TRBV18	13	-	TRBJ1-1	TGTGCCAGCTCAGCGGGACAGAACACTGAAGCTTTCTTT	CASSAGQNTEAFF
few	TRBV11-2	14	-	TRBJ2-6	TGTGCCAGCAGTCAGAGCTCTGGGGCCAACGTCCTGACTTTC	CASSQSSGANVLTF
few	TRBV5-6	15	-	TRBJ1-6	TGTGCCAGCAGCCCGCAGGGTAGGGATAATTCACCCCTCCACTTT	CASSPQGRDNSPLHF
-	TRBV6-6	16	-	TRBJ2-5	TGTGCCAGCAGTTACCAGTCAGTGTTAGCAGGAGAGACCCAGTACTTC	CASSYQSVLAGETQYF
-	TRBV28	12	-	TRBJ2-7	TGTGCCAGCAGTTTAAAAGCCTACGAGCAGTACTTC	CASSLKAYEQYF
-	TRBV6-1	13	-	TRBJ1-1	TGTGCCAGCAGTTGGGACGGGTACACTGAAGCTTTCTTT	CASSWDGYTEAFF
few	TRBV7-9	16	TRBD1	TRBJ1-6	TGTGCCAGCAGCCCATGGACAGGGGGCCCCCATTCACCCCTCCACTTT	CASSPWTGGPHSPLHF
-	TRBV19	12	-	TRBJ1-2	TGTGCCAGTAATGACGCGGTTAAGGGCTACACCTTC	CASNDAVKGYTF
-	TRBV2	15	-	TRBJ2-7	TGTGCCAGCAGTGATCTGGGGAGTGGAAGGTACGAGCAGTACTTC	CASSDLGSGRYEQYF
-	TRBV28	14	TRBD1	TRBJ1-6	TGTGCCAGCAGATACGGGACAGATAATTCACCCCTCCACTTT	CASRYGTDNSPLHF
-	TRBV19	14	-	TRBJ1-1	TGTGCCAGTATCGTGAAGGGTGGAAGGACTGAAGCTTTCTTT	CASIVKGGRTEAFF
-	TRBV19	14	TRBD2	TRBJ2-7	TGTGCCAGTAGTAAACGGGGGACTATCGGCGAGCAGTACTTC	CASSKRGTIGEQYF
few	TRBV5-1	14	-	TRBJ2-2	TGCGCCAGCAGCCCCTCGGTGGGCTCCGGGGAGCTGTTTTTT	CASSPSVGSGELFF
once	TRBV7-3	15	-	TRBJ2-5	TGTGCCAGCAGCTTACAGCCAGGGCCATCAGAGACCCAGTACTTC	CASSLQPGPSETQYF
-	TRBV4-1	17	-	TRBJ2-5	TGCGCCAGCAGCCAAGCTCCCCGAACAGTAGGGCAAGAGACCCAGTACTTC	CASSQAPRTVGQETQYF
-	TRBV6-1	13	-	TRBJ1-1	TGTGCCACCCGTAAGCAGGGGAGGACTGAAGCTTTCTTT	CATRKQGRTEAFF
-	TRBV4-2	13	-	TRBJ1-2	TGTGCCAGCAGCCAAGGAGAGGTTGGCGGCTACACCTTC	CASSQGEVGGYTF
-	TRBV6-4	13	-	TRBJ2-7	TGTGCCAGCAGACACCGAGACTCCTACGAGCAGTACTTC	CASRHRDSYEQYF
-	TRBV15	16	-	TRBJ1-6	TGTGCCACCAGCACCCGACATGGGGTGGCCGGGTCACCCCTCCACTTT	CATSTRHGVAGSPLHF
-	TRBV10-2	16	-	TRBJ2-3	TGCGCCAGCACCTCCAGTGACAATTCTAGCACAGATACGCAGTATTTT	CASTSSDNSSTDTQYF
few	TRBV6-5	14	TRBD2	TRBJ2-3	TGTGCCAGCAGTTACTCGGCGGGGGGGTTTTCGCAGTATTTT	CASSYSAGGFSQYF
-	TRBV30	14	-	TRBJ1-1	TGTGCCTGGAGTGTACTCTCCCTAGACACTGAAGCTTTCTTT	CAWSVLSLDTEAFF
-	TRBV7-9	14	-	TRBJ1-4	TGTGCCAGCGCCTTCCAGGGATCTGCTGAAAAACTGTTTTTT	CASAFQGSAEKLFF
-	TRBV2	17	TRBD2	TRBJ2-2	TGTGCCAGCAGGACCGGGACTAGCGGGGGTTACACCGGGGAGCTGTTTTTT	CASRTGTSGGYTGELFF
-	TRBV7-8	12	-	TRBJ2-3	TGTGCCAGCAGCCCAAACAGGAATACGCAGTATTTT	CASSPNRNTQYF
-	TRBV2	15	TRBD1	TRBJ1-1	TGTGCCAGCAGCCCCAACAGGGGCGGTAACACTGAAGCTTTCTTT	CASSPNRGGNTEAFF
-	TRBV18	15	TRBD1	TRBJ2-1	TGTGCCAGCCGGCCGGGACAGGGGGCTATGAATGAGCAGTTCTTC	CASRPGQGAMNEQFF
-	TRBV28	16	-	TRBJ2-6	TGTGCCAGCAGTCCGAGTCGGAGGGCTGGGGCCAACGTCCTGACTTTC	CASSPSRRAGANVLTF
few	TRBV6-8	16	-	TRBJ1-5	TGTGCCAGCAGCCGCCCCTCCTGGGGACCGGGAAAGCCCCAGCATTTT	CASSRPSWGPGKPQHF
-	TRBV4-3	12	-	TRBJ2-1	TGCGCCAGCAGCCAAGAGACGGGCGAGCAGTTCTTC	CASSQETGEQFF
-	TRBV2	15	-	TRBJ2-5	TGTGCCAGCAGTGAAAACCAGGGGAGGCGGGAGACCCAGTACTTC	CASSENQGRRETQYF
-	TRBV4-3	15	TRBD1	TRBJ2-3	TGCGCCAGCAGCCGAGGACAGGCTAGCACAGATACGCAGTATTTT	CASSRGQASTDTQYF
-	TRBV29-1	14	-	TRBJ1-3	TGCAGCGTCGGGGGCCGTGGCATTTTTGTCACCATATATTTT	CSVGGRGIFVTIYF
-	TRBV29-1	13	TRBD2	TRBJ2-3	TGCAGCGAAACTAGCGGACTCACAGATACGCAGTATTTT	CSETSGLTDTQYF
-	TRBV9	16	TRBD2	TRBJ2-1	TGTGCCAGCAGCGGCCGAGGACTAGCGGGGGGGAATGAGCAGTTCTTC	CASSGRGLAGGNEQFF
once	TRBV11-2	12	-	TRBJ1-1	TGTGCCAGCAGCTTAGATTTGGCTGAAGCTTTCTTT	CASSLDLAEAFF
-	TRBV6-6	15	-	TRBJ1-6	TGTGCCAGCAGTTCCGCGGGGGGGGGCAGTTCACCCCTCCACTTT	CASSSAGGGSSPLHF
-	TRBV28	15	TRBD2	TRBJ2-3	TGTGCCAGCTGGGAGCGGGGGGGCCGCACAGATACGCAGTATTTT	CASWERGGRTDTQYF
-	TRBV19	15	TRBD2	TRBJ2-5	TGTGCCAGGTCGAAGACTAGCGGGTACCAAGAGACCCAGTACTTC	CARSKTSGYQETQYF
-	TRBV13	14	-	TRBJ1-3	TGTGCCAGCAGCTTATTAGGGGCTGGAAACACCATATATTTT	CASSLLGAGNTIYF
-	TRBV19	12	-	TRBJ1-2	TGTGCCAGTAGTATAATCGGACGGATGGACACCTTC	CASSIIGRMDTF
once	TRBV7-2	15	-	TRBJ2-1	TGTGCCAGCAGCTCAACTACGGGAAGCTACAATGAGCAGTTCTTC	CASSSTTGSYNEQFF
-	TRBV5-6	16	-	TRBJ2-5	TGTGCCAGCAGCTCCCTCCTGGCACGGTCGCAAGAGACCCAGTACTTC	CASSSLLARSQETQYF
-	TRBV7-8	16	-	TRBJ2-5	TGTGCCAGCAGCCCCCGCGGGGTGGTGTCCGGGGAGACCCAGTACTTC	CASSPRGVVSGETQYF
-	TRBV29-1	12	-	TRBJ2-4	TGCAGCGCAGCCACGGACACAAACATTCAGTACTTC	CSAATDTNIQYF
-	TRBV4-2	17	TRBD2	TRBJ2-6	TGTGCCAGCAGCCTACGAGCGGGGGGGCCTGGGGCCAACGTCCTGACTTTC	CASSLRAGGPGANVLTF
-	TRBV30	14	-	TRBJ2-2	TGTGCCTACCCAAAGCAGGGAAACACCGGGGAGCTGTTTTTT	CAYPKQGNTGELFF
once	TRBV28	16	TRBD2	TRBJ2-1	TGTGCCAGCAGTCCCCATAGCGGGGGGGGTTCCTTTGAGCAGTTCTTC	CASSPHSGGGSFEQFF
-	TRBV7-2	17	TRBD1	TRBJ1-2	TGTGCCAGCAGCCTTACCCCGCCCGGGACAGGGAACTATGGCTACACCTTC	CASSLTPPGTGNYGYTF